Following are 15 T cell receptor beta chains from one sample sequenced in a study of monozygotic twins with inflammatory bowel disease (dated by TCRdb to the late 2010s). Preparation of the library involved 5' RACE. TCRdb records Illumina HiSeq 2500 as the sequencer. After TCRdb reprocessed the reads, each CDR3 protein sequence was kept as one row, without DNA. The table for this sample lists around 450,000 distinct CDR3 sequences. The ten top clones hold 2.4% of the sample. Input material: blood. The origin of the receptors is a human donor with ulcerative colitis or Crohn's disease, or a healthy co-twin of an affected twin (not recorded which).

This rearrangement joins TRBV4-2 to TRBJ2-5; as DNA is missing, the TRBD2 call by TCRdb cannot be tested. The CDR3 covers 17 residues. CDR1 LGHNA and CDR2 YNFKEQ come from the germline V gene. CDR3 in amino acids: CASSRRLGLAGQETQYF.

This rearrangement joins TRBV7-2 to TRBJ2-1; the D call from TCRdb, TRBD1, cannot be confirmed without DNA. In germline, CDR1 is SGHTA, CDR2 FQGNSA. This CDR3 comprises 16 residues. The CDR3 here is CASSPPGSQGPNEQFF.

The chain links TRBV10-3 to TRBJ2-1. The CDR3 loop spans 14 amino acids. CDR1 and CDR2 from the germline V gene are ENHRY and SYGVKD. CDR3 sequence reads: CAIRRGSVLNEQFF.

The rearrangement links TRBV10-3 to TRBJ2-3. The CDR3 covers 11 residues. Per germline, CDR1 ENHRY and CDR2 SYGVKD. This CDR3 reads CAISERDTQYF.

This chain uses TRBV30 with TRBJ2-3; TCRdb's D call of TRBD2 is untestable without DNA. The CDR3 spans 18 residues. Germline CDR1 GTSNPN, CDR2 SVGIG (reference sequence). The CDR3 here is CAWSPLGAGELGTDTQYF.

The chain is built from TRBV7-2 and TRBJ2-5. CDR3 length: 14 amino acids. The germline V gene has CDR1 SGHTA and CDR2 FQGNSA. The CDR3 spells CASSLARVQETQYF.

This sequence joins TRBV12-3 or TRBV12-4 and TRBJ2-7; the TCRdb D gene call, TRBD1, has no DNA to confirm it. This CDR3 contains 14 residues. CDR3 region: CASILSGQSGEQYF.

This chain links TRBV29-1 with TRBJ2-1. The germline gives CDR1 SQVTM, CDR2 ANQGSEA. The CDR3 runs to 13 residues. CDR3 amino acids: CSVGWSAHNEQFF.

V gene TRBV7-2 combines with J gene TRBJ2-7; the D gene TCRdb calls, TRBD2, cannot be checked with no DNA. The germline V gene encodes CDR1 SGHTA and CDR2 FQGNSA. The CDR3 runs to 14 residues. CDR3 protein: CASSLGLAAHEQYF. The full variable domain, completed using reference TRBV7-2 and TRBJ2-7, is GAGVSQSPSNKVTEKGKDVELRCDPISGHTALYWYRQSLGQGLEFLIYFQGNSAPDKSGLPSDRFSAERTGGSVSTLTIQRTQQEDSAVYLCASSLGLAAHEQYFGPGTRLTVT.

The chain links TRBV7-2 to TRBJ1-1. Germline V gives CDR1 SGHTA, CDR2 FQGNSA. CDR3 length: 12 residues. The CDR3 region is CASSFPPGMAFF.

The V call is TRBV30, the J call TRBJ2-4; TCRdb's D call, TRBD2, is unchecked because there is no DNA. This CDR3 has 11 amino acids. Germline assignment: CDR1 GTSNPN and CDR2 SVGIG (reference sequence). CDR3 loop: CAWGLGNIQYF. The whole variable domain, remainder taken from reference TRBV30 and TRBJ2-4, is SQTIHQWPATLVQPVGSPLSLECTVEGTSNPNLYWYRQAAGRGLQLLFYSVGIGQISSEVPQNLSASRPQDRQFILSSKKLLLSDSGFYLCAWGLGNIQYFGAGTRLSVL.

The V call is TRBV27, the J call TRBJ1-1. The CDR3 contains 15 residues. Germline CDR1 is MNHEY and CDR2 is SMNVEV (reference sequence). The CDR3: CASSPDPSVGPTAFF.

This chain joins TRBV18 and TRBJ2-1; lacking DNA, the TRBD1 call made by TCRdb goes unchecked. The CDR3 is made up of 18 amino acids. The germline CDR1 and CDR2 sequences are KGHSH and LQKENI. Here the CDR3 reads CASSPVTYTGASDDEQFF.

The chain links TRBV11-2 to TRBJ2-2; TCRdb indicates TRBD2, and absent DNA this call remains unverified. Germline V gene data show CDR1 as SGHAT and CDR2 as FQNNGV. The CDR3 contains 16 residues. CDR3 in amino acids: CASSLGGLATTGELFF.

The genes are TRBV24-1 and TRBJ2-5; TCRdb's assignment of TRBD2 cannot be checked, as there is no DNA. This CDR3 is 13 amino acids long. CDR1 KGHDR and CDR2 SFDVKD come from the germline V gene. CDR3 protein: CATSDGGEETQYF.